Below, 32 T cell receptor beta chains from the same sample are listed, as sequenced in a study of blood T cell repertoires in COVID-19. Profiling relied on immunoSEQ multiplex PCR, and the TCRdb table lists in-frame clones only, not all of them. The data show fewer than 300,000 clones, 80% to 90% seen once. The sequenced sample consisted of PBMCs or T cells enriched from blood (not recorded which). Receptors were obtained from a man in his forties or fifties who had recovered from COVID-19.

The chain couples TRBV7-2 to TRBJ1-5; 10 bases are a match to TRBD1. J lost 4 bases, V lost 5 bases, and 8 bases had no gene match. Germline assignment: CDR1 SGHTA and CDR2 FQGNSA. The CDR3 length is 16 residues. The CDR3 is CASSRRDRGFNQPQHF. The CDR3 nucleotides read TGTGCCAGCAGCCGTCGGGACAGGGGTTTTAATCAGCCCCAGCATTTT.

The chain joins TRBV7-2 to TRBJ1-5; 7 bases line up with TRBD1. With V trimmed by 0 bases and J by 2 bases, 1 base remained unmatched. The CDR3 extends over 15 amino acids. Germline lookup yields CDR1 SGHTA and CDR2 FQGNSA. The CDR3 bases are TGTGCCAGCAGCTTAGCCGGGACAGGCAATCAGCCCCAGCATTTT. This codes for CASSLAGTGNQPQHF.

CDR3 loop: CASSSGTAFYEQYF. CDR3 DNA sequence: TGTGCCAGTAGTAGCGGGACAGCTTTTTACGAGCAGTACTTC. V and J are TRBV19 and TRBJ2-7, with a tentative D call TRBD1 (7 bases). With 4 bases removed from V and 4 bases from J, the gap between germline ends came to 14 bases. The CDR3 totals 14 residues. Looked up from germline, CDR1 is LNHDA and CDR2 is SQIVND (reference sequence).

This sequence joins TRBV7-9 and TRBJ1-5, with D possibly matching TRBD1 (5 bases). The germline V gene has CDR1 SEHNR and CDR2 FQNEAQ (reference sequence). The V end lost 5 bases, the J end lost 0 bases, and 11 bases lay between the germline ends. The CDR3 covers 15 residues. The chain's CDR3 is CASSLGGSSNQPQHF. The DNA of the CDR3 is TGTGCCAGCAGCCTGGGGGGTTCTAGCAATCAGCCCCAGCATTTT.

The chain uses TRBV27 and TRBJ2-3, with TRBD2 matching over 10 bases. Germline CDR1 is MNHEY and CDR2 is SMNVEV (reference sequence). With 2 bases clipped from V and 3 bases from J, the junction kept 11 bases outside the gene matches. The CDR3 length is 18 residues. In DNA, the CDR3 is TGTGCCAGCAGTTTAATGGGGCTAGCGGGAGTTGGGACAGATACGCAGTATTTT. The encoded protein is CASSLMGLAGVGTDTQYF.

The rearrangement joins TRBV5-1 to TRBJ2-3; TRBD2 matches at 8 bases. Trimming at V came to 3 bases and at J to 4 bases, leaving 4 bases not matched to a gene. Germline lookup yields CDR1 SGHRS and CDR2 YFSETQ. The CDR3 spans 14 residues. This CDR3 is CASSSPGLADTQYF. In nucleotides, the CDR3 is TGCGCCAGCAGCTCGCCGGGACTAGCAGATACGCAGTATTTT. The full variable domain, rest sourced from reference TRBV5-1 and TRBJ2-3, is KAGVTQTPRYLIKTRGQQVTLSCSPISGHRSVSWYQQTPGQGLQFLFEYFSETQRNKGNFPGRFSGRQFSNSRSEMNVSTLELGDSALYLCASSSPGLADTQYFGPGTRLTVL.

The gene calls are TRBV7-9 and TRBJ1-6; a weak D match, TRBD1 (5 bases). The V end was cut by 5 bases, the J end by 10 bases, with 21 bases between. The CDR3 has 16 amino acids. Germline V lookup: CDR1 SEHNR, CDR2 FQNEAQ (reference sequence). The CDR3 region has the DNA TGTGCCAGCAGCCTAGGGGCAGGGCTAGTTCACTCACCCCTCCACTTT. Its protein is CASSLGAGLVHSPLHF.

The chain combines TRBV11-3 with TRBJ1-1, with D unresolved. Trimming took 4 bases from V and 4 from J, leaving 13 bases between them. The CDR3 contains 14 residues. Germline loops: CDR1 SGHNT, CDR2 YENEEA. As DNA, the CDR3 is TGTGCCAGCAGCTCGGGGTTTCTCGGCACTGAAGCTTTCTTT. Protein sequence: CASSSGFLGTEAFF.

As DNA, the CDR3 is TGTGCCAGCAGGGAGGACTTGAATGAAAAACTGTTTTTT. Translating it yields CASREDLNEKLFF. The V gene is TRBV6-5, the J gene TRBJ1-4, with D uncertain. V was trimmed by 6 bases and J by 5 bases, leaving 10 bases between them. CDR3 size: 13 residues. Germline lookup yields CDR1 MNHEY and CDR2 SVGAGI.

This sequence joins TRBV12-3 or TRBV12-4 and TRBJ2-1; 7 nucleotides agree with TRBD1. CDR3 length: 12 residues. Trimming cost V 5 bases and J 9 bases; bases outside gene matches: 4. The CDR3 spells CASSRQGSEQFF. In DNA, the CDR3 is TGTGCCAGCAGTCGACAGGGCAGTGAGCAGTTCTTC.

V usage is TRBV7-9 and J usage is TRBJ2-5; 10 bases fit TRBD1. The CDR3 has 15 amino acids. Germline loops: CDR1 SEHNR, CDR2 FQNEAQ (reference sequence). Germline trimming cut 3 bases from V and 5 bases from J; bases unmatched to any gene: 6. CDR3 sequence reads: CASSFRTGGLETQYF. CDR3 sequence (DNA): TGTGCCAGCAGCTTCAGGACAGGGGGTTTGGAGACCCAGTACTTC.

The CDR3 nucleotides are TGCAGTGCTAGTCCCGGTATGGGCCGCTTCACAGATACGCAGTATTTT. Amino acid sequence: CSASPGMGRFTDTQYF. The chain employs TRBV20-1 and TRBJ2-3; D not certain. The CDR3 consists of 16 residues. Germline V gives CDR1 DFQATT, CDR2 SNEGSKA (reference sequence). Trimming took off 3 bases at V and 2 bases at J, with 18 bases between the two ends.

In DNA, the CDR3 is TGTGCCAGCAGCTTAGCTAGCGTAGAGCAGAACACCTACGAGCAGTACTTC. Translated, it gives CASSLASVEQNTYEQYF. This chain connects TRBV7-8 to TRBJ2-7; D may be TRBD2 (5 bases). Germline CDR1 reads SGHVS; CDR2 reads FQNEAQ. This CDR3 comprises 17 residues. The germline V and J ends were trimmed by 0 bases and 2 bases, with 17 bases remaining between them. Full variable domain (missing parts from reference TRBV7-8 and TRBJ2-7): GAGVSQSPRYKVAKRGQDVALRCDPISGHVSLFWYQQALGQGPEFLTYFQNEAQLDKSGLPSDRFFAERPEGSVSTLKIQRTQQEDSAVYLCASSLASVEQNTYEQYFGPGTRLTVT.

The chain recombines TRBV27 with TRBJ1-2; the match to TRBD1 covers 9 bases. V lost 3 bases and J lost 6; bases outside the gene matches: 5. The CDR3 runs 14 residues. CDR1 MNHEY and CDR2 SMNVEV come from the germline V gene (reference sequence). The CDR3 spells CASSFTTGGDGYTF. In nucleotides, the CDR3 is TGTGCCAGCAGTTTTACCACAGGGGGCGATGGCTACACCTTC.

The rearrangement uses TRBV9 and TRBJ2-3; 9 bases align to TRBD2. Germline V gives CDR1 SGDLS, CDR2 YYNGEE. CDR3 length equals 19 residues. V was pared by 2 bases and J by 1 base, with 14 bases of the junction left unmatched. CDR3 sequence: CASSVRRAGGSTGTDTQYF. DNA of the CDR3: TGTGCCAGCAGCGTTAGGCGAGCGGGGGGCTCGACAGGCACAGATACGCAGTATTTT.

CDR3 residues: CASSATTGGGYEQYF. The CDR3 nucleotides read TGTGCCAGCAGCGCTACGACAGGGGGCGGTTACGAGCAGTACTTC. This sequence joins TRBV9 and TRBJ2-7, with 10 bases identical to TRBD1. The V segment lost 3 bases and the J segment 4 bases; nucleotides outside the gene matches: 7. The CDR3 has 15 residues. The germline CDR1 and CDR2 sequences are SGDLS and YYNGEE.

The chain carries TRBV5-1 and TRBJ1-1; possibly TRBD1 for D (5 bases). Trimming took 0 bases from V and 2 from J, leaving 11 bases between them. The CDR3 has 15 amino acids. CDR1 is SGHRS and CDR2 is YFSETQ in the germline V gene. CDR3 in DNA: TGCGCCAGCAGCTTGGACTGGGGGGATAACACTGAAGCTTTCTTT. This encodes CASSLDWGDNTEAFF.

The chain is built from TRBV9 and TRBJ1-2; 8 positions agree with TRBD1. Germline values: CDR1 SGDLS, CDR2 YYNGEE. With 4 bases clipped from V and 4 bases from J, the junction kept 9 bases outside the gene matches. CDR3 size: 15 residues. Here the CDR3 reads CASSPNWDRSYGYTF. For the CDR3, the DNA is TGTGCCAGCAGCCCTAATTGGGACAGGTCCTATGGCTACACCTTC.

This chain connects TRBV28 to TRBJ1-1; 8 nucleotides match TRBD1. Germline-derived CDR1 and CDR2 are MDHEN and SYDVKM. J lost 4 bases, V lost 11 bases, and 9 bases had no gene match. This CDR3 region has 13 residues. The CDR3 sequence: CAGSDRVPTEAFF. The CDR3 region has the DNA TGTGCCGGTTCGGACAGGGTGCCCACTGAAGCTTTCTTT.

This chain connects TRBV6-1 to TRBJ2-7, with D tentatively TRBD2 (5 bases). Germline V gene lookup returns CDR1 MNHNS and CDR2 SASEGT. Trimming pared 1 base from V and 1 base from J, leaving 11 bases between. This CDR3 has 15 amino acids. DNA of the CDR3: TGTGCCAGCAGTGAAGGGGAGACGGAGTCCTACGAGCAGTACTTC. This translates into CASSEGETESYEQYF.

This chain joins TRBV7-2 and TRBJ1-3; no firm D call. The V end lost 3 bases, the J end lost 1 base, and 7 bases lay between the germline ends. CDR1 and CDR2 (germline): SGHTA, FQGNSA. The CDR3 is 14 amino acids. In DNA form, the CDR3 reads TGTGCCAGCAGCTTGGGCACGTCTGGAAACACCATATATTTT. This gives the protein CASSLGTSGNTIYF.

The chain is built from TRBV7-2 and TRBJ1-5, with 10 bases matching TRBD1. Germline loops: CDR1 SGHTA, CDR2 FQGNSA. With V trimmed by 6 bases and J by 4 bases, 9 bases remained unmatched. The CDR3 extends over 16 amino acids. The CDR3 nucleotides read TGTGCCAGCAGACTGGGACAGGGGTTTTTTAATCAGCCCCAGCATTTT. It specifies CASRLGQGFFNQPQHF.

The rearrangement uses TRBV30 and TRBJ1-1; 7 positions agree with TRBD1. The CDR3 sequence is 19 residues long. Germline CDR1 reads GTSNPN; CDR2 reads SVGIG (reference sequence). V shed 3 bases and J 0 bases; nucleotides not matched to a gene: 19. The CDR3 region has the DNA TGTGCCTGGAGGGGGTACGGAGGGGGCTTGCTTCCCGTGAACACTGAAGCTTTCTTT. It specifies CAWRGYGGGLLPVNTEAFF.

The chain carries TRBV7-9 and TRBJ1-2, with TRBD1 matching 9 bases. The CDR3 runs 16 residues. Germline-derived CDR1 and CDR2 are SEHNR and FQNEAQ (reference sequence). J gave up 7 bases and V 4 bases, and 13 bases lay outside the gene matches. Here the CDR3 DNA reads TGTGCCAGCAGCTCCGGGGCGGGACAGGGCATTGGTGGCTACACCTTC. It codes for CASSSGAGQGIGGYTF.

A few counts support this clone. CDR3 coding DNA: TGTGCTAGTGGTTTAGGGACAGGGAGTGAGCAGTACTTC. This sequence encodes CASGLGTGSEQYF. The gene calls are TRBV12-5 and TRBJ2-7; TRBD1 matches 9 bases. The length of the CDR3 is 13 residues. CDR1 and CDR2 (germline): LGHNT, FRNRAP. Unmatched junction bases numbered 4, after V lost 3 bases and J lost 7 bases.

V usage is TRBV2 and J usage is TRBJ1-2; 12 bases match TRBD1. After removal of 6 bases from V and 8 bases from J, the junction contained 4 bases not matched to a gene. CDR1 is SNHLY, CDR2 FYNNEI, per germline. The length of the CDR3 is 13 residues. The CDR3 spells CASSVGTGGGYTF. CDR3 nucleotides: TGTGCCAGCAGCGTCGGGACAGGGGGCGGCTACACCTTC.

The rearrangement links TRBV27 to TRBJ2-2; tentative D call: TRBD2 (5 bases). Germline loops: CDR1 MNHEY, CDR2 SMNVEV (reference sequence). The V and J ends lost 9 bases and 8 bases respectively, with 16 bases between them. The CDR3 is 13 amino acids. CDR3 amino acids: CASSPRRLGELFF. In DNA form, the CDR3 reads TGTGCCAGTAGCCCGCGGAGGCTTGGGGAGCTGTTTTTT.

The chain couples TRBV11-2 to TRBJ2-7; D call uncertain. CDR3 length: 14 residues. V was trimmed by 3 bases and J by 4 bases, leaving 13 bases between them. Germline V gene sequence: CDR1 SGHAT, CDR2 FQNNGV. DNA of the CDR3: TGTGCCAGCAGCTTTCAGTCAGGCCGATACGAGCAGTACTTC. Translation: CASSFQSGRYEQYF.

The chain has TRBV15 and TRBJ2-7; the match to TRBD1 covers 9 bases. Germline V lookup: CDR1 LNHNV, CDR2 YYDKDF (reference sequence). CDR3 length equals 14 residues. V lost 3 bases to trimming and J lost 3 bases; unmatched junction nucleotides: 3. The CDR3 sequence: CATSRRTGDYEQYF. The CDR3 DNA sequence: TGTGCCACCAGCAGGAGGACAGGGGACTACGAGCAGTACTTC.

The table lists this clone with a few counts. The chain uses TRBV9 and TRBJ2-3; TRBD2 is a possible D gene (6 bases). From germline, CDR1 is SGDLS and CDR2 YYNGEE. Trimming took 1 base from V and 9 from J, leaving 18 bases between them. The CDR3 consists of 15 residues. CDR3 sequence: CASSVSGNPRGTQYF. In DNA, the CDR3 is TGTGCCAGCAGCGTAAGCGGAAACCCACGGGGGACGCAGTATTTT.

The chain employs TRBV7-6 and TRBJ2-5, with 9 bases that match TRBD2. The length of the CDR3 is 16 residues. The germline CDR1 and CDR2 sequences are SGHVS and FNYEAQ. V shed 1 base, J shed 2 bases, and the junction held 5 bases outside the gene matches. The CDR3 DNA sequence: TGTGCCAGCAGCTTAGGGCTAGCGGGGAGACAAGAGACCCAGTACTTC. Amino acid sequence: CASSLGLAGRQETQYF.

V is TRBV18 and J is TRBJ2-2; 12 nucleotides agree with TRBD2. The CDR3 is 17 amino acids. Germline V gives CDR1 KGHSH, CDR2 LQKENI. Trimming at V came to 6 bases and at J to 12 bases, leaving 17 bases not matched to a gene. This chain's CDR3 is CASSATGTSGSYMKLFF. The CDR3 coding sequence is TGTGCCAGCTCGGCAACGGGGACTAGCGGGTCGTATATGAAGCTGTTTTTT.